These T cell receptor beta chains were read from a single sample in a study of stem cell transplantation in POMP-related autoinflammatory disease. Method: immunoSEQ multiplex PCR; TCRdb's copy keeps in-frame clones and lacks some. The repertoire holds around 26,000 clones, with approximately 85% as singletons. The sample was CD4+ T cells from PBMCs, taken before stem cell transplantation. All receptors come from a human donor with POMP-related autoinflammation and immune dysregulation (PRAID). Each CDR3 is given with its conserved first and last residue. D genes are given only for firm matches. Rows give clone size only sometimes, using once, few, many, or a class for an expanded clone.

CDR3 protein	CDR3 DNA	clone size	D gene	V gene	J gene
CASSLQGENQPQHF	TGCGCCAGCAGCCTTCAAGGGGAGAATCAGCCCCAGCATTTT	-	-	TRBV4-1	TRBJ1-5
CASSVGPTSGVYEQYF	TGTGCCAGCAGCGTAGGACCGACTAGCGGGGTATACGAGCAGTACTTC	-	TRBD2	TRBV9	TRBJ2-7
CASSVAAAETQYF	TGTGCCAGCAGCGTAGCGGCGGCAGAGACCCAGTACTTC	once	-	TRBV9	TRBJ2-5
CASSLNSGQGNTGELFF	TGTGCCAGTAGCCTCAACTCGGGACAGGGCAACACCGGGGAGCTGTTTTTT	few	TRBD1	TRBV19	TRBJ2-2
CASKPDRDGNTIYF	TGTGCCAGCAAACCCGACAGGGACGGAAACACCATATATTTT	-	TRBD1	TRBV6-4	TRBJ1-3
CASSPLDRGTHEQYF	TGTGCCAGCAGTCCCTTGGACAGGGGTACCCACGAGCAGTACTTC	-	TRBD1	TRBV27	TRBJ2-7
CASSLDGVKETQYF	TGCGCCAGCAGCTTGGATGGGGTAAAGGAGACCCAGTACTTC	-	-	TRBV5-1	TRBJ2-5
CASSFRNQPQHF	TGTGCCAGCAGCTTCCGCAATCAGCCCCAGCATTTT	-	-	TRBV5-6	TRBJ1-5
CASSSGQVLDEQFF	TGTGCCAGCTCCTCTGGACAGGTTCTCGATGAGCAGTTCTTC	few	TRBD1	TRBV28	TRBJ2-1
CASSYGFGANVLTF	TGTGCCAGCAGTTACGGGTTCGGGGCCAACGTCCTGACTTTC	-	-	TRBV27	TRBJ2-6
CASSGDRGANQPQHF	TGTGCCAGCAGTGGGGACAGGGGGGCGAATCAGCCCCAGCATTTT	-	TRBD1	TRBV2	TRBJ1-5
CASSPYSNQPQHF	TGTGCCAGCAGCCCCTATAGCAATCAGCCCCAGCATTTT	few	-	TRBV7-2	TRBJ1-5
CAWSVLGQGAQEQFF	TGTGCCTGGAGTGTACTGGGGCAGGGGGCACAGGAGCAGTTCTTC	-	TRBD1	TRBV30	TRBJ2-1
CASSPDSGTGTYEQYF	TGCGCCAGCAGCCCTGATTCCGGGACAGGGACGTACGAGCAGTACTTC	medium-sized	TRBD1	TRBV4-1	TRBJ2-7
CASSPNRDYGYTF	TGTGCCAGCAGCCCCAACAGAGACTATGGCTACACCTTC	-	-	TRBV7-8	TRBJ1-2
CASSPGQQRNEQYF	TGTGCCAGCTCACCTGGACAGCAGCGGAACGAGCAGTACTTC	-	-	TRBV18	TRBJ2-7
CASSPRGSGANVLTF	TGTGCCAGCAGTCCCAGGGGATCTGGGGCCAACGTCCTGACTTTC	-	-	TRBV25-1	TRBJ2-6
CASSPRDSYNEKLFF	TGTGCCAGCAGCCCGCGGGACAGTTATAATGAAAAACTGTTTTTT	-	TRBD1	TRBV7-8	TRBJ1-4
CASSLVPLAGGRSEQYF	TGTGCCAGCAGCTTAGTCCCCTTAGCGGGGGGGCGGAGCGAGCAGTACTTC	-	TRBD2	TRBV7-2	TRBJ2-7
CASSLGGLGEQYF	TGTGCCAGCTCCCTGGGAGGGTTGGGCGAGCAGTACTTC	-	TRBD2	TRBV28	TRBJ2-7
CASSLIRDPFTDTQYF	TGTGCCAGCAGCTTAATTCGCGACCCATTCACAGATACGCAGTATTTT	-	-	TRBV7-9	TRBJ2-3
CASSEQLQETQYF	TGTGCCAGCAGTGAACAGCTCCAAGAGACCCAGTACTTC	-	-	TRBV2	TRBJ2-5
CASSLDFANTGELFF	TGTGCCAGCAGCTTAGACTTCGCGAACACCGGGGAGCTGTTTTTT	-	-	TRBV28	TRBJ2-2
CASSDTLRPTSGTQYF	TGCGCCAGCAGCGATACACTCCGGCCGACTAGTGGTACGCAGTATTTT	-	-	TRBV4-1	TRBJ2-3
CASSLGGVYNEQFF	TGCGCCAGCAGCTTGGGCGGGGTCTACAATGAGCAGTTCTTC	-	-	TRBV5-1	TRBJ2-1
CASSIKDRGGEQYF	TGTGCCAGTAGTATTAAGGACAGGGGAGGTGAGCAGTACTTC	once	TRBD1	TRBV19	TRBJ2-7
CASRQLAGAYNEQFF	TGTGCCAGCAGACAACTAGCGGGAGCCTACAATGAGCAGTTCTTC	-	TRBD2	TRBV2	TRBJ2-1
CASSLSPAYGYTF	TGTGCCAGCAGCTTATCTCCAGCCTATGGCTACACCTTC	few	-	TRBV7-9	TRBJ1-2
CAWSVVGRGNQPQHF	TGTGCCTGGAGTGTAGTGGGGCGCGGCAATCAGCCCCAGCATTTT	-	-	TRBV30	TRBJ1-5
CASSASGLSKPEAFF	TGTGCCAGCAGTGCCTCAGGGTTGTCAAAGCCTGAAGCTTTCTTT	-	-	TRBV6-1	TRBJ1-1
CASSEKLYNSPLHF	TGTGCCAGCTCAGAAAAACTCTATAATTCACCCCTCCACTTT	-	-	TRBV18	TRBJ1-6
CASSYSTGANYGYTF	TGTGCCAGCAGTTACTCGACGGGAGCTAACTATGGCTACACCTTC	-	-	TRBV6-5	TRBJ1-2
CASSYGGRTQETQYF	TGTGCCAGCAGTTACGGCGGGAGAACACAAGAGACCCAGTACTTC	-	TRBD2	TRBV6-5	TRBJ2-5
CASSTGPYGYTF	TGCGCCAGCAGTACGGGGCCCTATGGCTACACCTTC	-	-	TRBV5-1	TRBJ1-2
CASTETGFTGELFF	TGTGCCAGTACCGAAACAGGGTTCACCGGGGAGCTGTTTTTT	-	-	TRBV19	TRBJ2-2
CAWSSMPLAGYTF	TGTGCCTGGAGTAGTATGCCGTTGGCTGGCTACACCTTC	-	-	TRBV30	TRBJ1-2
CASSESRDKYEQYF	TGCGCCAGCAGTGAGTCGCGGGACAAATACGAGCAGTACTTC	-	-	TRBV10-2	TRBJ2-7
CASSEIRGNNQPQHF	TGTGCCAGCAGTGAAATAAGGGGCAACAATCAGCCCCAGCATTTT	-	-	TRBV6-1	TRBJ1-5
CASSPRGSLTDTQYF	TGTGCCAGCTCACCACGAGGCAGCCTCACAGATACGCAGTATTTT	-	-	TRBV18	TRBJ2-3
CASSLEVWVVSGANVLTF	TGCGCCAGCAGCTTGGAGGTATGGGTCGTCTCTGGGGCCAACGTCCTGACTTTC	once	-	TRBV5-1	TRBJ2-6
CASSLIGGRAEVTYNEQFF	TGTGCCAGCAGCTTAATAGGTGGTCGGGCGGAGGTTACTTACAATGAGCAGTTCTTC	-	-	TRBV7-3	TRBJ2-1
CATSKPGQGSTEAFF	TGTGCCACCAGCAAACCGGGACAGGGGAGCACTGAAGCTTTCTTT	once	TRBD1	TRBV15	TRBJ1-1
CASTQGRAGGIETQYF	TGTGCCAGCACCCAGGGGAGGGCGGGAGGTATAGAGACCCAGTACTTC	once	TRBD2	TRBV5-4	TRBJ2-5
CASSPTPYEQYF	TGTGCCAGCTCACCAACCCCCTACGAGCAGTACTTC	few	-	TRBV18	TRBJ2-7
CASSFGAGGPNQPQHF	TGCGCCAGCAGCTTCGGGGCAGGGGGACCTAATCAGCCCCAGCATTTT	-	TRBD1	TRBV5-1	TRBJ1-5
CASSGGIEADTQYF	TGTGCCAGCAGTGGTGGGATCGAGGCAGATACGCAGTATTTT	-	-	TRBV25-1	TRBJ2-3
CASSFFGEETQYF	TGCGCCAGCAGCTTTTTCGGAGAAGAGACCCAGTACTTC	once	-	TRBV5-1	TRBJ2-5
CASSLGLAGYNEQFF	TGTGCCAGCAGCTTAGGACTAGCGGGATACAATGAGCAGTTCTTC	once	TRBD2	TRBV7-2	TRBJ2-1
CASSPGLPQETQYF	TGCGCCAGCAGCCCGGGACTGCCGCAAGAGACCCAGTACTTC	-	-	TRBV5-1	TRBJ2-5
CASSPRGENTEAFF	TGTGCCAGCTCACCACGGGGGGAGAACACTGAAGCTTTCTTT	-	-	TRBV18	TRBJ1-1